This T cell receptor beta chain derives from a study of T cell responses to AZD1222 COVID-19 vaccine. Study-level information: Pooling was applied to second doses at about 4 or about 12 weeks. Study observations and caveats: Nearly half of spike-specific TCRs reportedly go after variant regions that carry no mutations.

This clone was observed once. Its matching antigen is unknown. The CDR3 has 13 amino acids. Trimming at V came to 0 bases and at J to 6 bases, leaving 2 bases not matched to a gene. From germline, CDR1 is SGDLS and CDR2 YYNGEE. Repertoires were generated with immunoSEQ multiplex PCR, while TCRdb's copy carries only in-frame clones and drops some. Counted here are about 97,000 clones, approximately 86% occurring once; the ten biggest clones make up under 1.5%. V gene TRBV9 combines with J gene TRBJ1-2; 7 nucleotides align to TRBD1. The source is an adult in good health. The material was peripheral blood, obtained on day 0 of AZD1222 vaccination. CDR3 region: CASSVDRGNGYTF. For the CDR3, the DNA is TGTGCCAGCAGCGTAGACAGGGGAAATGGCTACACCTTC.